The 20 T cell receptor beta chains listed next were all sequenced from one sample in a study of T cell repertoires in cytomegalovirus infection. TCRdb re-called the reads with MiXCR, one entry per CDR3 protein. The data hold some 180,000 distinct CDR3 sequences, with roughly a fifth observed a single time. Material for sequencing was PBMCs. The receptor set was obtained from a human donor in good health (CMV status not recorded). Some clones in this sample may be carry-over from other donors' samples.

In this sample, this clonotype turned up once. The gene calls are TRBV5-6 and TRBJ2-1; 10 positions match TRBD2. CDR3 length: 16 residues. Per the germline V gene, CDR1 is SGHDT and CDR2 is YYEEEE. The ends lost 4 bases at V and 4 bases at J; junction bases unmatched: 8. CDR3 sequence (DNA): TGTGCCAGCAGCCTGCAAGGGACTAGCGCTTACAATGAGCAGTTCTTC. Translation gives CASSLQGTSAYNEQFF.

Many counts were recorded for this clonotype. The chain employs TRBV7-2 and TRBJ2-2; D unclear. The CDR3 is 13 amino acids. Trimming shortened V by 0 bases and J by 6 bases, and 5 bases separated the two germline ends. In germline, CDR1 is SGHTA, CDR2 FQGNSA. The CDR3 is CASSLAFAGELFF. The CDR3 DNA sequence: TGTGCCAGCAGCTTAGCTTTCGCCGGGGAGCTGTTTTTT. The full variable domain, completed using reference TRBV7-2 and TRBJ2-2, is GAGVSQSPSNKVTEKGKDVELRCDPISGHTALYWYRQSLGQGLEFLIYFQGNSAPDKSGLPSDRFSAERTGGSVSTLTIQRTQQEDSAVYLCASSLAFAGELFFGEGSRLTVL.

This clonotype was counted many times. This sequence joins TRBV7-8 and TRBJ1-1; possible D gene TRBD1, 5 bases. With 1 base removed from V and 2 bases from J, the gap between germline ends came to 14 bases. This CDR3 has 16 residues. Germline-derived CDR1 and CDR2 are SGHVS and FQNEAQ. The CDR3 DNA sequence: TGTGCCAGCAGCTTAGAGTCCGGGACCACAAACACTGAAGCTTTCTTT. Encoded protein: CASSLESGTTNTEAFF.

This clonotype was found many times. This chain links TRBV7-8 with TRBJ2-7; TRBD1 matches at 9 bases. Trimming cost V 0 bases and J 2 bases; bases outside gene matches: 5. Germline V CDR1 and CDR2: SGHVS, FQNEAQ. The CDR3 loop spans 16 amino acids. In nucleotides, the CDR3 is TGTGCCAGCAGCTTAGCTGGGACAGGGCTTCCCTACGAGCAGTACTTC. Its translation: CASSLAGTGLPYEQYF.

There are many counts of this clonotype. The J gene is TRBJ2-5, the V gene TRBV5-4; D may be TRBD1 (6 bases). The V gene lost 2 bases and the J gene lost 4 bases, with 21 bases spanning the gap. The CDR3 spans 17 residues. Germline assignment: CDR1 SGHNT and CDR2 YYREEE (reference sequence). The CDR3 loop is CASSFDGTTTRGETQYF. The CDR3 region has the DNA TGTGCCAGCAGCTTCGACGGGACAACTACGAGGGGAGAGACCCAGTACTTC.

V usage is TRBV3-1 and J usage is TRBJ2-1; the D gene is possibly TRBD1 (6 bases). Germline CDR1 reads LGHDT; CDR2 reads YNNKEL (reference sequence). Trimming removed 4 bases from V and 8 bases from J, with 15 bases in between. There are 14 residues in the CDR3. DNA of the CDR3: TGTGCCAGCAGCCTCACTCAGGGGAGCTATGAGCAGTTCTTC. This encodes CASSLTQGSYEQFF.

The chain recombines TRBV20-1 with TRBJ1-1, with TRBD1 matching over 10 bases. Per germline, CDR1 DFQATT and CDR2 SNEGSKA (reference sequence). This CDR3 spans 14 amino acids. V was clipped by 3 bases and J by 4 bases; unmatched bases: 5. The CDR3 sequence is CSASLGQGVTEAFF. Here the CDR3 DNA reads TGCAGTGCTAGTCTTGGACAGGGGGTCACTGAAGCTTTCTTT.

This clonotype was seen a handful of times. CDR3 nucleotide sequence: TGTGCCAGCAGCTTCGAAGGACTAGCGGGATTTGAGCAGTACTTC. It is translated as CASSFEGLAGFEQYF. The J gene is TRBJ2-7, the V gene TRBV7-2; 12 nucleotides line up with TRBD2. CDR1 is SGHTA, CDR2 FQGNSA, per germline. There are 15 residues in the CDR3. After removal of 3 bases from V and 7 bases from J, the junction contained 7 bases not matched to a gene.

The V and J genes are TRBV20-1 and TRBJ1-2; no clear D. Deletions cut 0 bases from V and 7 bases from J, with 15 bases between. The CDR3 totals 14 residues. The germline V gene encodes CDR1 DFQATT and CDR2 SNEGSKA (reference sequence). The CDR3 reads CSARDSTGGLGYTF. The CDR3 DNA sequence: TGCAGTGCTAGAGATTCCACCGGAGGGCTTGGCTACACCTTC.

The V and J genes are TRBV5-4 and TRBJ2-3, with D unresolved. The CDR3 covers 14 residues. Germline CDR1 is SGHNT and CDR2 is YYREEE (reference sequence). Trimming pared 2 bases from V and 4 bases from J, leaving 11 bases between. The CDR3 DNA sequence: TGTGCCAGCAGCTTTCGGCAGGTATCAGATACGCAGTATTTT. Amino acid sequence: CASSFRQVSDTQYF.

The chain uses TRBV20-1 and TRBJ1-1; no definite D call. V lost 6 bases to trimming and J lost 2 bases, with 10 bases between them. Germline values: CDR1 DFQATT, CDR2 SNEGSKA (reference sequence). The CDR3 spans 12 residues. Here the CDR3 reads CSAWKGNTEAFF. The CDR3 DNA is TGCAGTGCCTGGAAGGGCAACACTGAAGCTTTCTTT.

The genes are TRBV12-3 or TRBV12-4 and TRBJ1-2, with D possibly TRBD1 on 5 matching bases. The CDR3 totals 14 residues. Trimming removed 0 bases from V and 2 bases from J, with 7 bases in between. The CDR3 is CASSLAGANYGYTF. The CDR3 DNA follows: TGTGCCAGCAGTTTAGCAGGGGCCAACTATGGCTACACCTTC.

With regard to this clonotype: This may be a read error, as it is one base from a much larger clone. The chain carries TRBV7-2 and TRBJ2-7; D is perhaps TRBD2 (5 bases). CDR3 size: 15 residues. CDR1 is SGHTA, CDR2 FQGNSA, per germline. The CDR3 loop reads CASILALATTYEQYF. The CDR3 DNA follows: TGTGCCAGCATCTTAGCCTTAGCGACTACCTACGAGCAGTACTTC. The full variable domain, with the rest looked up from reference TRBV7-2 and TRBJ2-7, is GAGVSQSPSNKVTEKGKDVELRCDPISGHTALYWYRQSLGQGLEFLIYFQGNSAPDKSGLPSDRFSAERTGGSVSTLTIQRTQQEDSAVYLCASILALATTYEQYFGPGTRLTVT.

The table lists this clonotype with a few counts. V is TRBV19 and J is TRBJ2-2, with a possible D match to TRBD2 (5 bases). Deletions cut 4 bases from V and 0 bases from J, with 15 bases between. The CDR3 is 17 residues long. Per the germline V gene, CDR1 is LNHDA and CDR2 is SQIVND (reference sequence). In DNA, the CDR3 is TGTGCCAGTAGTAGAGTTTGGAGGCGGACGAACACCGGGGAGCTGTTTTTT. It translates to CASSRVWRRTNTGELFF.

The chain carries TRBV10-3 and TRBJ1-4, with no clear D. Germline lookup yields CDR1 ENHRY and CDR2 SYGVKD. V lost 3 bases to trimming and J lost 6 bases, with 14 bases between them. The CDR3 length is 15 residues. CDR3 loop: CAISDKGPRDEKLFF. The CDR3 DNA reads as TGTGCCATCAGTGATAAGGGCCCGAGGGATGAAAAACTGTTTTTT.

The V gene is TRBV5-5, the J gene TRBJ1-3; 8 nucleotides line up with TRBD1. This CDR3 comprises 15 residues. V was clipped by 1 base and J by 3 bases; unmatched bases: 3. Germline CDR1 reads SGHKS; CDR2 reads YYEKEE (reference sequence). CDR3 nucleotide sequence: TGTGCCAGCAGCTTGCAGGGGGCCGGTGGAAACACCATATATTTT. Amino acids: CASSLQGAGGNTIYF. The variable domain in full, with the rest retrieved from reference TRBV5-5 and TRBJ1-3, is DAGVTQSPTHLIKTRGQQVTLRCSPISGHKSVSWYQQVLGQGPQFIFQYYEKEERGRGNFPDRFSARQFPNYSSELNVNALLLGDSALYLCASSLQGAGGNTIYFGEGSWLTVV.

This clonotype was counted only a few times. This chain links TRBV4-1 with TRBJ2-1; TRBD2 matches at 7 bases. V lost 5 bases and J lost 0; bases outside the gene matches: 4. The CDR3 runs to 15 residues. CDR1 is MGHRA and CDR2 is YSYEKL in the germline V gene. The CDR3 protein is CASSEGLVSYNEQFF. DNA of the CDR3: TGCGCCAGCAGCGAAGGACTAGTCTCCTACAATGAGCAGTTCTTC.

This clonotype was seen repeatedly, ten times or more. Relative to the germline gene, one junction end is altered; a read error may explain this. This sequence joins TRBV7-7 and TRBJ2-1; tentative D call: TRBD2 (6 bases). Germline assignment: CDR1 SSHAT and CDR2 FNYEAQ (reference sequence). This CDR3 is built from 13 residues. The CDR3 loop reads CASSLDGGLEQFF. Written as DNA, the CDR3 is TGTGCTAGCAGCTTAGATGGAGGGCTTGAGCAGTTCTTC.

The chain couples TRBV7-2 to TRBJ2-1, with 7 nucleotides matching TRBD2. CDR1 and CDR2 from the germline V gene are SGHTA and FQGNSA. This CDR3 spans 13 amino acids. J lost 8 bases, V lost 5 bases, and 6 bases had no gene match. The CDR3 loop is CASSLRTRHEQFF. CDR3 bases: TGTGCCAGCAGCCTACGGACTAGGCATGAGCAGTTCTTC.

This clonotype was detected a few times. The rearrangement links TRBV15 to TRBJ2-3, with D unresolved. Trimming shortened V by 4 bases and J by 1 base, and 9 bases separated the two germline ends. Germline V gene sequence: CDR1 LNHNV, CDR2 YYDKDF (reference sequence). The CDR3 is 14 amino acids. The CDR3 DNA reads TGTGCCACCAGCACCCGTGGTGGCACAGATACGCAGTATTTT. It is translated as CATSTRGGTDTQYF.